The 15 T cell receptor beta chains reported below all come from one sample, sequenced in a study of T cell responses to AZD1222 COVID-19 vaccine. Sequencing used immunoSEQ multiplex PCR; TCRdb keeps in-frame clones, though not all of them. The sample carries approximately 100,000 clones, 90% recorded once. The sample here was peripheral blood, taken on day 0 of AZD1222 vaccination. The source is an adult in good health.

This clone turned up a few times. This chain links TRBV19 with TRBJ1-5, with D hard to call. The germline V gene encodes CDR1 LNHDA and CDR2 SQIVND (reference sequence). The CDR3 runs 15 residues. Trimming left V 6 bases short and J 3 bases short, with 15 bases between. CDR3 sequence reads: CASRFDGAYNQPQHF. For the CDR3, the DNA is TGTGCCAGTAGGTTCGACGGAGCTTACAATCAGCCCCAGCATTTT.

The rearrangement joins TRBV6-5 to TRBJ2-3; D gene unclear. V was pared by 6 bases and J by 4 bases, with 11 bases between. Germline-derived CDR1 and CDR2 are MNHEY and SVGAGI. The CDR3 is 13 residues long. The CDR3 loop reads CASRRELADTQYF. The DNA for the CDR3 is TGTGCCAGCAGACGTGAGCTAGCAGATACGCAGTATTTT.

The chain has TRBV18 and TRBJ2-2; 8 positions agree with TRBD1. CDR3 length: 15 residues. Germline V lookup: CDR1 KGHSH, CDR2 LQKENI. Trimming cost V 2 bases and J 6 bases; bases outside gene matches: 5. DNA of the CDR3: TGTGCCAGCTCACCAGCGGTACAGGGGGCCGGGGAGCTGTTTTTT. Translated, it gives CASSPAVQGAGELFF.

The CDR3 sequence: CASSEGRGLDTEAFF. The CDR3 DNA reads as TGTGCCAGCAGTGAAGGGAGGGGTTTGGACACTGAAGCTTTCTTT. The chain carries TRBV2 and TRBJ1-1, with D possibly TRBD1 on 5 matching bases. The germline CDR1 and CDR2 sequences are SNHLY and FYNNEI. The ends were cut back, 1 base at V and 3 bases at J, with 12 bases in the middle. There are 15 residues in the CDR3.

The CDR3 sequence is CSFHRANEKLFF. Written as DNA, the CDR3 is TGCAGCTTTCACAGGGCTAATGAAAAACTGTTTTTT. The chain joins TRBV29-1 to TRBJ1-4, with D maybe TRBD1 (6 bases). Germline CDR1 is SQVTM and CDR2 is ANQGSEA. V was trimmed by 8 bases and J by 3 bases, leaving 10 bases between them. The CDR3 is 12 residues long.

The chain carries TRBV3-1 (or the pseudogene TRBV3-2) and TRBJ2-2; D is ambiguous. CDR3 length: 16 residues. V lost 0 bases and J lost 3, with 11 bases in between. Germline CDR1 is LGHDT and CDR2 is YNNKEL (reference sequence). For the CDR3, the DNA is TGTGCCAGCAGCCAAGATTCGGGCAGAGACACCGGGGAGCTGTTTTTT. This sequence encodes CASSQDSGRDTGELFF.

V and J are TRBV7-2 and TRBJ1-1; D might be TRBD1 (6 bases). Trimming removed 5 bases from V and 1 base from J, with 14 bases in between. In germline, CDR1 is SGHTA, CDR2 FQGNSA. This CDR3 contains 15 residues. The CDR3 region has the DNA TGTGCCAGCAGCGAATTACAGGGAACGAACACTGAAGCTTTCTTT. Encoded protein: CASSELQGTNTEAFF.

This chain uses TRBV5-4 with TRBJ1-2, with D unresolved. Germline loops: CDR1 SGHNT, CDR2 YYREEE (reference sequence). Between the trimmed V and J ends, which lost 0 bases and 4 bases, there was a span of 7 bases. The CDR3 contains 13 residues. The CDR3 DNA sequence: TGTGCCAGCAGCTTGGGAGGGAGCTATGGCTACACCTTC. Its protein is CASSLGGSYGYTF.

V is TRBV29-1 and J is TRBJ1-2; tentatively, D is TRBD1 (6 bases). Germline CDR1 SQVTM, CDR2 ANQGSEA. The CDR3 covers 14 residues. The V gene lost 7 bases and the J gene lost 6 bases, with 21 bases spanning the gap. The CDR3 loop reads CSALTEGGKDGYTF. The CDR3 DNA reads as TGCAGCGCATTGACAGAGGGGGGGAAGGATGGCTACACCTTC.

CDR3 nucleotide sequence: TGTGCCAGCAGCTTGACCTCCGGGACTCAATATTCACCCCTCCACTTT. It is translated as CASSLTSGTQYSPLHF. This rearrangement joins TRBV7-8 to TRBJ1-6; D might be TRBD1 (5 bases). Trimming pared 3 bases from V and 8 bases from J, leaving 17 bases between. There are 16 residues in the CDR3. Germline values: CDR1 SGHVS, CDR2 FQNEAQ.

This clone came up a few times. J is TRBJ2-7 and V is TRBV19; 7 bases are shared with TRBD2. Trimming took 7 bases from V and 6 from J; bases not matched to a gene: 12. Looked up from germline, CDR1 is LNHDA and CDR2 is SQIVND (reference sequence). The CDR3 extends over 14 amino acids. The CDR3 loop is CASNLGGLGREQYF. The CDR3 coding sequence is TGTGCCAGTAATCTGGGTGGACTAGGTCGCGAGCAGTACTTC.

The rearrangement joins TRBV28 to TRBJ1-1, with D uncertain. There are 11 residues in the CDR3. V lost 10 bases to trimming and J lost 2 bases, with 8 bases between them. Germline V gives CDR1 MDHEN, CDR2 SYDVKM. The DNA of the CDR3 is TGTGCCACCTCGCTAAACACTGAAGCTTTCTTT. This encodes CATSLNTEAFF. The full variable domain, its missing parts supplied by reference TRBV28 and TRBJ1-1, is DVKVTQSSRYLVKRTGEKVFLECVQDMDHENMFWYRQDPGLGLRLIYFSYDVKMKEKGDIPEGYSVSREKKERFSLILESASTNQTSMYLCATSLNTEAFFGQGTRLTVV.

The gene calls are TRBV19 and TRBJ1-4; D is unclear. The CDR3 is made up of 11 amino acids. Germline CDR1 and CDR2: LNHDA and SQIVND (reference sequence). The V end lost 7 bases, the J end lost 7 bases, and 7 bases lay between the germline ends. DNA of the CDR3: TGTGCCAGTAATCGGGGTGAAAAACTGTTTTTT. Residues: CASNRGEKLFF.

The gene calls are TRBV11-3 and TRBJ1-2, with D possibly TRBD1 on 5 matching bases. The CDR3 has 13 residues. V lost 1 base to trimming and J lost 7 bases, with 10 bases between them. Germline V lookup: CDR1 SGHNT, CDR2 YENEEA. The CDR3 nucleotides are TGTGCCAGCAGCTTAGGGGACCGGGTTGGCTACACCTTC. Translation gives CASSLGDRVGYTF. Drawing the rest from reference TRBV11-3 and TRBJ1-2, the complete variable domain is EAGVVQSPRYKIIEKKQPVAFWCNPISGHNTLYWYLQNLGQGPELLIRYENEEAVDDSQLPKDRFSAERLKGVDSTLKIQPAELGDSAVYLCASSLGDRVGYTFGSGTRLTVV.

This CDR3 reads CASSLSSGSGGYTF. As DNA, the CDR3 is TGTGCCAGCAGCTTATCTTCGGGATCTGGGGGCTACACCTTC. The chain carries TRBV11-1 and TRBJ1-2, with D uncertain. Germline lookup yields CDR1 SGHAT and CDR2 FQDESV (reference sequence). CDR3 size: 14 residues. V lost 2 bases to trimming and J lost 8 bases, with 15 bases between them.